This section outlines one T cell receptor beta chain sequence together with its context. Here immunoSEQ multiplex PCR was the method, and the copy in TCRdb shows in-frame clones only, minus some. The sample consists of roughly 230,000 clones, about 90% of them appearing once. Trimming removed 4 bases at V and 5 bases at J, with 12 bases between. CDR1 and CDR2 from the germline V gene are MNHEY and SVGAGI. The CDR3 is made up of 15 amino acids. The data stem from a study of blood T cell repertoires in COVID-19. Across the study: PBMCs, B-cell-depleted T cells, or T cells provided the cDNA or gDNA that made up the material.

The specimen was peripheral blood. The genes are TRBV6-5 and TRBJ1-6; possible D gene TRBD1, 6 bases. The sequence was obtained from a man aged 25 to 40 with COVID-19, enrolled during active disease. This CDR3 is CASSSIQGDNSPLHF. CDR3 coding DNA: TGTGCCAGCAGTTCGATACAGGGTGATAATTCACCCCTCCACTTT.